This T cell receptor (beta chain) was sequenced for a study of blood T cells in healthy people across ages. From germline, CDR1 is ENHRY and CDR2 SYGVKD. This CDR3 comprises 14 residues. With a J-beta primer mix and a sample-barcoded 5' primer, a second PCR ran 7 to 11 cycles. MiXCR, run by TCRdb on the 5' RACE reads, gives a single entry per CDR3 protein. The repertoire holds 1.8 million or so distinct CDR3 sequences, with around 42% as singletons. The receptor's source is a human donor in good health. This chain uses TRBV10-3 with TRBJ2-5; D remains unclear. The end of the DNA is better explained by TRBJ2-7, so the J call may be wrong. Sequences were obtained from blood. Here the CDR3 DNA reads TGTGCCATCAGTGTAACGGGTCTATGGGACGAGCAGTACTTC. Translating gives CAISVTGLWDEQYF.